This T cell receptor beta chain was captured in a study of T cell responses to AZD1222 COVID-19 vaccine. Study results and caveats: Recipients of AZD1222 seropositive at baseline numbered only 5 to 7. Repertoires were obtained solely post-peak T cell response. The reported proportion of spike-specific TCRs targeting unmutated variant regions was nearly half. Donor demographics were predominantly white British with a female majority; clonal diversity may be underestimated.

TCRdb keeps only in-frame clones here, not all; method: immunoSEQ multiplex PCR. The table has around 130,000 clones, roughly 93% seen once. The CDR3 is 12 amino acids. Germline CDR1 reads SEHNR; CDR2 reads FQNEAQ (reference sequence). Trimming shortened V by 1 base and J by 10 bases, and 10 bases separated the two germline ends. This clone occurred once. The antigen is unknown. The origin of this receptor is an adult in good health. The source material was peripheral blood, sampled on day 0 of AZD1222 vaccination. The rearrangement uses TRBV7-9 and TRBJ1-1, with a possible D match to TRBD1 (5 bases). The CDR3 DNA reads TGTGCCAGCAGCTTAGTTCGGGGGGGAGCTTTCTTT. This encodes CASSLVRGGAFF.